This T cell receptor beta chain was found in a study of cytomegalovirus exposure and HLA in healthy donors. This CDR3 contains 13 residues. Unmatched junction bases numbered 7, after V lost 4 bases and J lost 5 bases. CDR1 and CDR2 (germline): GTSNPN, SVGIG (reference sequence). The PCR had 60 Vbeta and 13 Jbeta primers. Repertoires were generated with immunoSEQ multiplex PCR, while TCRdb's copy carries only in-frame clones and drops some. The repertoire holds approximately 70,000 clones, with around 81% as singletons. The gene calls are TRBV30 and TRBJ1-2; 7 nucleotides line up with TRBD1. This TCR derives from a middle-aged man in good health and CMV-seronegative. Sequencing used PBMCs. CDR3 region: CAWNWNRGYGYTF. The CDR3 DNA reads TGTGCCTGGAACTGGAACAGGGGATATGGCTACACCTTC. Complete variable domain (other parts from reference TRBV30 and TRBJ1-2): SQTIHQWPATLVQPVGSPLSLECTVEGTSNPNLYWYRQAAGRGLQLLFYSVGIGQISSEVPQNLSASRPQDRQFILSSKKLLLSDSGFYLCAWNWNRGYGYTFGSGTRLTVV.